This T cell receptor (beta chain) was identified in a study of tumor and adjacent non-tumor tissue in lung cancer. Study-wide context: The cohort had 12 to 13 adenocarcinoma, 2 squamous cell and 1 small cell patients.

A modified ARM-PCR protocol with three rounds of nested PCR amplified TCRbeta. TCRdb analysed the multiplex PCR reads with MiXCR anew, one entry per CDR3 protein. In the table there are tens of thousands of distinct CDR3 sequences, around 71% of which are singletons. Regarding this clonotype: The conserved phenylalanine or tryptophan normally closing the CDR3 is absent here, so this likely arose from a read error.

The template was RNA from unsorted bulk tissue. This sequence was found in a man aged 55 to 69 with non-small cell lung cancer. Sequenced: lung tumor tissue.

The DNA of the CDR3 is TGCACCGTTGAAGCGGGGGCCAAAAACATTCAGTACGTC. Its translation: CTVEAGAKNIQYV. The V gene is TRBV29-1, the J gene TRBJ2-4, with 7 bases that match TRBD2. Germline V lookup: CDR1 SQVTM, CDR2 ANQGSEA. CDR3 length: 13 amino acids.